This entry features one T cell receptor (beta chain) sequence. As originally analysed: From reference gene primer amplification, estimates of nucleated cell counts were derived. Produced via immunoSEQ multiplex PCR; TCRdb's table is partial and in-frame only. V, J and clone size derive from that table, while D and trimming were established from the DNA sequence. The table has about 68,000 clones, roughly 90% seen once. The record originates from a study of blood T cell repertoires in COVID-19. Across the whole study: Samples came from the United States, Italy and Spain, spanning acute and convalescent COVID-19. T cells, B-cell-depleted T cells, or PBMCs supplied cDNA or gDNA.

V lost 2 bases and J lost 3; bases outside the gene matches: 2. Looked up from germline, CDR1 is KGHSH and CDR2 is LQKENI. This CDR3 is 15 amino acids long. The chain joins TRBV18 to TRBJ2-3; 10 nucleotides agree with TRBD2. This TCR was recovered from a man aged 30 to 45 with acute or convalescent COVID-19. The sample comprised peripheral blood. The CDR3 is CASSPNSGRTDTQYF. The CDR3 DNA follows: TGTGCCAGCTCACCAAATAGCGGGAGGACAGATACGCAGTATTTT.